This note documents a single T cell receptor beta chain sequence. Its antigen remains unidentified. Other nucleotide sequences in the sample specify the same CDR3. V was trimmed by 4 bases and J by 7 bases, leaving 5 bases between them. Germline V lookup: CDR1 WSHSY, CDR2 SAAADI. There are 11 residues in the CDR3. The data originate from a study of shared clonotypes between healthy human individuals. Deep-level settings were used for running the assay. Study processing details: Junction-only immunoSEQ data arrived without quality scores, meaning filtering differed. This table comes from immunoSEQ multiplex PCR, and its TCRdb copy is limited to in-frame clones, with some not included. V and J calls and clone size come straight from that table; D and trimming were deduced from the DNA. The table has some 240,000 clones, approximately 65% seen once. Study-wide findings and caveats: Clonotype sharing among donors likely depends on sequencing depth. Lower generation probabilities were found for non-shared clonotypes than for those shared by all four donors.

The TCR sequence derives from a man under 40 in good health. The V call is TRBV10-2, the J call TRBJ2-1; weak D call: TRBD2 (5 bases). Sequenced sample: memory CD4+ T cells sorted from blood. Subset described: CD45RA-negative fraction. CDR3 DNA: TGCGCCAGCAGTGGCGGGAATGAGCAGTTCTTC. Its translation is CASSGGNEQFF.